This TCR beta chain was sequenced during a study of shared clonotypes between healthy human individuals. CDR3 length: 15 residues. The V gene lost 8 bases and the J gene lost 8 bases, with 21 bases spanning the gap. Germline V gives CDR1 SNHLY, CDR2 FYNNEI. The method was immunoSEQ multiplex PCR; TCRdb's version includes in-frame clones alone and lacks a portion of them. The sample lists about 2.4 million clones; roughly 93% were seen once. This rearrangement joins TRBV2 to TRBJ1-4; D may be TRBD1 (5 bases). The sequenced sample consisted of naive CD4+ T cells from PBMCs. Specified subset: CD45RA+ positively selected. This clonotype was obtained from a man aged 18 to 30 in good health. Some clones in this sample may be carry-over from other donors' samples. The DNA of the CDR3 is TGTGCCAGCCGGGAACCGGGGACCCCCGGAGAAAAACTGTTTTTT. Its translation is CASREPGTPGEKLFF.